The next 13 T cell receptor beta chains were all read from a single sample in a study of blood T cell repertoires in COVID-19. Method: immunoSEQ multiplex PCR; TCRdb's copy keeps in-frame clones and lacks some. The profile covers over 150,000 clones, with under 95% appearing a single time and less than 0.6% taken by the ten largest. Sequenced sample: peripheral blood. These receptors came from a man aged 45 to 65 with acute or convalescent COVID-19.

This chain links TRBV14 with TRBJ2-1, with 7 bases lining up with TRBD2. Germline trimming cut 2 bases from V and 0 bases from J; bases unmatched to any gene: 10. Germline V gene data show CDR1 as SGHDN and CDR2 as FVKESK. This CDR3 spans 18 amino acids. The CDR3 region has the DNA TGTGCCAGCAGCCAAAGCCTCTGGCGGGAGTTCTCCTACAATGAGCAGTTCTTC. This sequence encodes CASSQSLWREFSYNEQFF.

V and J are TRBV11-2 and TRBJ1-1; maybe TRBD1 (6 bases). Germline V gene sequence: CDR1 SGHAT, CDR2 FQNNGV. This CDR3 is 15 amino acids long. Trimming cost V 5 bases and J 5 bases, with 18 bases left between them. CDR3 amino acids: CASSPVTGIGTEAFF. CDR3 sequence (DNA): TGTGCCAGCAGCCCGGTAACAGGGATCGGTACTGAAGCTTTCTTT.

The chain couples TRBV7-2 to TRBJ1-2; a possible D gene is TRBD1 (6 bases). This CDR3 comprises 14 residues. V lost 5 bases, J lost 5 bases, and 15 bases lay in between. CDR1 is SGHTA and CDR2 is FQGNSA in the germline V gene. The CDR3 spells CASSLSGGKYGYTF. CDR3 bases: TGTGCCAGCAGCCTAAGTGGGGGCAAGTATGGCTACACCTTC.

The chain couples TRBV19 to TRBJ2-5, with unresolved D. CDR1 is LNHDA, CDR2 SQIVND, per germline (reference sequence). Trimming took off 4 bases at V and 3 bases at J, with 6 bases between the two ends. The CDR3 loop spans 12 amino acids. The CDR3 bases are TGTGCCAGTAGTAATGTTAAAGAGACCCAGTACTTC. It specifies CASSNVKETQYF.

Here the CDR3 DNA reads TGTGCCAGCAGCGCCGCGACTGCATTCGATGAGCAGTTCTTC. Amino acid sequence: CASSAATAFDEQFF. The V and J genes are TRBV13 and TRBJ2-1; D remains unclear. Trimming removed 5 bases from V and 8 bases from J, with 16 bases in between. CDR3 length: 14 amino acids. Germline V gene sequence: CDR1 PRHDT, CDR2 FYEKMQ (reference sequence).

The chain has TRBV6-2 or TRBV6-3 and TRBJ2-1; TRBD2 matches at 13 bases. Germline values: CDR1 MNHEY, CDR2 SVGEGT. This CDR3 is built from 16 residues. The V and J ends lost 2 bases and 5 bases, in that order; junction bases with no gene match: 3. The CDR3 region is CASSYPGLAGHNEQFF. In DNA, the CDR3 is TGTGCCAGCAGTTACCCGGGACTAGCGGGGCACAATGAGCAGTTCTTC.

This chain connects TRBV27 to TRBJ2-7; 7 bases match TRBD2. The CDR3 has 15 residues. V shed 2 bases and J 3 bases; nucleotides not matched to a gene: 7. The germline CDR1 and CDR2 sequences are MNHEY and SMNVEV (reference sequence). CDR3 loop: CASSLVAGAFYEQYF. The CDR3 coding sequence is TGTGCCAGCAGTTTAGTGGCGGGAGCCTTCTACGAGCAGTACTTC.

The chain couples TRBV24-1 to TRBJ1-1, with 11 positions matching TRBD1. The ends lost 3 bases at V and 1 base at J; junction bases unmatched: 9. The CDR3 is 18 amino acids. CDR1 is KGHDR and CDR2 is SFDVKD in the germline V gene. CDR3 region: CATSDRPTGTGGNTEAFF. The CDR3 bases are TGTGCCACCAGTGATCGCCCGACCGGGACAGGGGGGAACACTGAAGCTTTCTTT.

A few counts support this clone. The gene calls are TRBV5-5 and TRBJ1-4; D perhaps matches TRBD1 (5 bases). Trimming removed 2 bases at V and 7 bases at J, with 12 bases between. The CDR3 consists of 14 residues. CDR1 SGHKS and CDR2 YYEKEE come from the germline V gene (reference sequence). CDR3: CASSFQGWGEKLFF. The CDR3 nucleotides read TGTGCCAGCAGCTTTCAGGGTTGGGGTGAAAAACTGTTTTTT. The full variable domain, its missing parts supplied by reference TRBV5-5 and TRBJ1-4, is DAGVTQSPTHLIKTRGQQVTLRCSPISGHKSVSWYQQVLGQGPQFIFQYYEKEERGRGNFPDRFSARQFPNYSSELNVNALLLGDSALYLCASSFQGWGEKLFFGSGTQLSVL.

J is TRBJ2-7 and V is TRBV5-6; maybe TRBD2 (5 bases). In germline, CDR1 is SGHDT, CDR2 YYEEEE. Trimming took off 5 bases at V and 6 bases at J, with 21 bases between the two ends. CDR3 size: 15 residues. The CDR3 protein is CASRAGVPQNCEQYV. CDR3 coding DNA: TGTGCCAGCAGGGCCGGGGTTCCCCAGAACTGCGAGCAGTACGTC.

This chain uses TRBV6-5 with TRBJ2-7; 10 bases match TRBD1. Unmatched junction bases numbered 6, after V lost 10 bases and J lost 3 bases. Germline CDR1 is MNHEY and CDR2 is SVGAGI. There are 13 residues in the CDR3. The CDR3 DNA is TGTGCCATTCCCGGGACAGGGGACTACGAGCAGTACTTC. Its translation is CAIPGTGDYEQYF.

The CDR3 here is CASSIVTSGTLQETQYF. The CDR3 DNA reads TGTGCCAGTAGTATTGTAACTAGCGGGACTCTCCAAGAGACCCAGTACTTC. This chain links TRBV19 with TRBJ2-5; 10 nucleotides line up with TRBD2. This CDR3 region has 17 residues. With 3 bases clipped from V and 1 base from J, the junction kept 8 bases outside the gene matches. CDR1 is LNHDA, CDR2 SQIVND, per germline (reference sequence).

This chain connects TRBV5-1 to TRBJ2-3, with 8 positions matching TRBD1. CDR1 and CDR2 from the germline V gene are SGHRS and YFSETQ. Trimming removed 0 bases from V and 2 bases from J; junction bases left unmatched: 5. The CDR3 has 16 residues. This CDR3 is CASSLGDRLNTDTQYF. The CDR3 nucleotides read TGCGCCAGCAGCTTGGGGGACAGGTTAAACACAGATACGCAGTATTTT. The full variable domain, rest sourced from reference TRBV5-1 and TRBJ2-3, is KAGVTQTPRYLIKTRGQQVTLSCSPISGHRSVSWYQQTPGQGLQFLFEYFSETQRNKGNFPGRFSGRQFSNSRSEMNVSTLELGDSALYLCASSLGDRLNTDTQYFGPGTRLTVL.